These 19 T cell receptor beta chains were sequenced from one sample in a study of T cell changes during pregnancy in multiple sclerosis. Profiling relied on immunoSEQ multiplex PCR, and the TCRdb table lists in-frame clones only, not all of them. The table has over 60,000 clones, approximately 96% seen once. The starting material was CD8+ T cells from peripheral blood mononuclear cells, obtained after pregnancy. These TCRs come from a female donor with multiple sclerosis, enrolled in a pregnancy study.

The rearrangement uses TRBV19 and TRBJ1-5; 8 bases agree with TRBD1. CDR1 and CDR2 from the germline V gene are LNHDA and SQIVND (reference sequence). This CDR3 region has 14 residues. Germline trimming cut 10 bases from V and 4 bases from J; bases unmatched to any gene: 9. CDR3 nucleotide sequence: TGTGCCACGCATCCTCGGACAGGGAATCAGCCCCAGCATTTT. This sequence encodes CATHPRTGNQPQHF.

The chain uses TRBV7-2 and TRBJ2-7, with 9 positions matching TRBD2. The V gene's germline CDR1 is SGHTA and CDR2 FQGNSA. This CDR3 is built from 15 residues. V shed 1 base, J shed 3 bases, and the junction held 4 bases outside the gene matches. The CDR3 loop is CASSLGASGIYEQYF. The DNA for the CDR3 is TGTGCCAGCAGCTTAGGGGCTAGCGGGATCTACGAGCAGTACTTC.

The V gene is TRBV19, the J gene TRBJ2-7, with 8 bases fitting TRBD1. Trimming removed 6 bases from V and 4 bases from J; junction bases left unmatched: 8. The CDR3 has 14 amino acids. The germline V gene has CDR1 LNHDA and CDR2 SQIVND (reference sequence). The CDR3 loop is CASSHRGNSYEQYF. DNA for the CDR3: TGTGCCAGTAGCCACAGGGGGAACTCTTACGAGCAGTACTTC.

The gene calls are TRBV2 and TRBJ2-1; maybe TRBD1 (6 bases). Germline V lookup: CDR1 SNHLY, CDR2 FYNNEI. The CDR3 totals 16 residues. V was shortened by 4 bases and J by 8 bases, with 21 bases between the two germline ends. In nucleotides, the CDR3 is TGTGCCAGCAGTGTTAAGTCGTACAGGGCGGACGATGAGCAGTTCTTC. Its translation is CASSVKSYRADDEQFF. Combining the CDR3 with reference TRBV2 and TRBJ2-1 gives the whole variable domain EPEVTQTPSHQVTQMGQEVILRCVPISNHLYFYWYRQILGQKVEFLVSFYNNEISEKSEIFDDQFSVERPDGSNFTLKIRSTKLEDSAMYFCASSVKSYRADDEQFFGPGTRLTVL.

This clone was detected a few times. V gene TRBV6-6 combines with J gene TRBJ1-1; D might be TRBD1 (5 bases). The V gene lost 5 bases and the J gene lost 3 bases, with 16 bases spanning the gap. This CDR3 has 15 amino acids. Germline CDR1 and CDR2: MNHNY and SVGAGI (reference sequence). CDR3 coding DNA: TGTGCCAGCAGTCCCCGTACAGGTACAGACACTGAAGCTTTCTTT. Its translation is CASSPRTGTDTEAFF.

V usage is TRBV28 and J usage is TRBJ2-7; D gene uncertain. Trimming took 7 bases from V and 1 from J, leaving 11 bases between them. The length of the CDR3 is 13 residues. Germline V lookup: CDR1 MDHEN, CDR2 SYDVKM. CDR3 sequence: CASIPSRSYEQYF. In nucleotides, the CDR3 is TGTGCCAGCATTCCCTCTAGATCCTACGAGCAGTACTTC.

The gene calls are TRBV13 and TRBJ2-7, with 7 bases lining up with TRBD1. Germline V CDR1 and CDR2: PRHDT, FYEKMQ (reference sequence). This CDR3 is 14 amino acids long. J lost 3 bases, V lost 5 bases, and 7 bases had no gene match. CDR3 amino acids: CASSPRTGGYEQYF. The CDR3 DNA reads as TGTGCCAGCAGCCCTCGGACAGGTGGCTACGAGCAGTACTTC.

The V call is TRBV29-1, the J call TRBJ2-7; 10 bases line up with TRBD1. The CDR3 contains 15 residues. Trimming at V came to 1 base and at J to 4 bases, leaving 7 bases not matched to a gene. Germline CDR1 and CDR2: SQVTM and ANQGSEA. The DNA for the CDR3 is TGCAGCGTTGAAGGATCGACAGGGGGCGAGTACGAGCAGTACTTC. Protein sequence: CSVEGSTGGEYEQYF.

The chain carries TRBV7-9 and TRBJ2-7; 12 bases map to TRBD2. Losses at the gene ends were 2 bases for V and 5 bases for J; bases not matched to a gene: 10. The germline CDR1 and CDR2 sequences are SEHNR and FQNEAQ (reference sequence). The CDR3 is made up of 17 amino acids. This CDR3 is CASSLLVPSGRAHEQYF. The DNA of the CDR3 is TGTGCCAGCAGCTTATTGGTTCCTAGCGGGAGGGCCCACGAGCAGTACTTC.

The rearrangement joins TRBV7-8 to TRBJ1-1, with TRBD1 as a possible D gene (5 bases). The CDR3 loop spans 14 amino acids. CDR1 is SGHVS, CDR2 FQNEAQ, per germline. The germline V and J ends were trimmed by 3 bases and 0 bases, with 8 bases remaining between them. In DNA form, the CDR3 reads TGTGCCAGCAGCTTGACAGCTATGAACACTGAAGCTTTCTTT. It encodes CASSLTAMNTEAFF. The complete variable domain, with remaining parts taken from reference TRBV7-8 and TRBJ1-1, reads GAGVSQSPRYKVAKRGQDVALRCDPISGHVSLFWYQQALGQGPEFLTYFQNEAQLDKSGLPSDRFFAERPEGSVSTLKIQRTQQEDSAVYLCASSLTAMNTEAFFGQGTRLTVV.

This clone has a single count. The chain links TRBV19 to TRBJ2-7; D might be TRBD1 (5 bases). This CDR3 region has 16 residues. Germline V gene data show CDR1 as LNHDA and CDR2 as SQIVND (reference sequence). V lost 6 bases and J lost 6, with 24 bases in between. The CDR3 reads CASRTTGSPLLGEQYF. The CDR3 coding sequence is TGTGCCAGTAGAACTACAGGTAGCCCCTTATTGGGCGAGCAGTACTTC.

The chain uses TRBV6-5 and TRBJ2-1; D is perhaps TRBD2 (8 bases). The CDR3 is made up of 16 amino acids. V lost 0 bases, J lost 10 bases, and 19 bases lay in between. CDR1 is MNHEY and CDR2 is SVGAGI in the germline V gene. The chain's CDR3 is CASSYSSGRAQGEQFF. The CDR3 nucleotides are TGTGCCAGCAGTTACTCTTCCGGGAGGGCACAGGGGGAGCAGTTCTTC.

The CDR3 is CASSEYLRLAGGDEQFF. For the CDR3, the DNA is TGTGCCAGCAGTGAATATCTGAGACTAGCGGGAGGGGATGAGCAGTTCTTC. The V gene is TRBV25-1, the J gene TRBJ2-1; 14 positions match TRBD2. Unmatched junction bases numbered 6, after V lost 0 bases and J lost 8 bases. This CDR3 has 17 residues. Germline V gene sequence: CDR1 MGHDK, CDR2 SYGVNS. Based on the CDR3 plus reference TRBV25-1 and TRBJ2-1, the full variable domain is EADIYQTPRYLVIGTGKKITLECSQTMGHDKMYWYQQDPGMELHLIHYSYGVNSTEKGDLSSESTVSRIRTEHFPLTLESARPSHTSQYLCASSEYLRLAGGDEQFFGPGTRLTVL.

V gene TRBV2 combines with J gene TRBJ2-3, with TRBD2 matching over 7 bases. The V and J ends lost 6 bases and 0 bases, in that order; junction bases with no gene match: 6. Germline assignment: CDR1 SNHLY and CDR2 FYNNEI. This CDR3 region has 15 residues. CDR3 bases: TGTGCCAGCAGCGGAGGGACTACCAGCACAGATACGCAGTATTTT. Protein: CASSGGTTSTDTQYF.

The chain carries TRBV19 and TRBJ2-2; D possibly corresponds to TRBD2 (6 bases). The CDR3 is 15 residues long. V dropped 4 bases and J dropped 5 bases, with 14 bases sitting between them. Germline V gene lookup returns CDR1 LNHDA and CDR2 SQIVND (reference sequence). CDR3 protein: CASSTGGRGTGELFF. The CDR3 DNA follows: TGTGCCAGTAGTACCGGAGGCCGGGGGACCGGGGAGCTGTTTTTT.

The chain links TRBV21-1 to TRBJ2-7; the DNA was not used to check the table's D call, TRBD1. TRBV21-1 is assigned pseudogene status. There are 16 residues in the CDR3. The CDR3 DNA reads as TGTGCCACCGGGACAGGGTGGTCTTGTGGCTCCTACGAGCAGTACTTC. Translation: CATGTGWSCGSYEQYF.

The chain couples TRBV28 to TRBJ1-1; D gene uncertain. V gave up 1 base and J gave up 5 bases, with 5 bases separating them. Per germline, CDR1 MDHEN and CDR2 SYDVKM. CDR3 length equals 12 residues. Written as DNA, the CDR3 is TGTGCCAGCAGTTTATCAGGAACTGAAGCTTTCTTT. Translation: CASSLSGTEAFF.

The V gene is TRBV7-2, the J gene TRBJ2-1, with 14 bases aligning to TRBD2. The CDR3 contains 19 residues. The J segment lost 7 bases and the V segment lost 6 bases, leaving 17 bases of the junction unmatched. CDR1 SGHTA and CDR2 FQGNSA come from the germline V gene. Here the CDR3 reads CASRTRTSGRMTMGNEQFF. CDR3 in DNA: TGTGCCAGCAGGACGAGGACTAGCGGGAGGATGACGATGGGGAATGAGCAGTTCTTC.

The genes are TRBV7-3 and TRBJ2-2; TRBD2 matches 12 bases. Per germline, CDR1 SGHTA and CDR2 FQGTGA. This CDR3 has 18 residues. Trimming took 5 bases from V and 7 from J; bases not matched to a gene: 14. This CDR3 reads CASSPTSGRPDGYGELFF. The CDR3 region has the DNA TGTGCCAGCAGCCCGACTAGCGGGAGACCGGACGGGTACGGGGAGCTGTTTTTT.